The 12 T cell receptor beta chains below were found in one sample sequenced in a study of T-cell memory formation after mild COVID-19. TCRdb independently ran MiXCR on the 5' RACE reads; one entry per CDR3 protein. The table shows about 350,000 distinct CDR3 sequences, with 25% to 30% occurring only once. The specimen sequenced was PBMCs or a T cell subset sorted from them (not recorded which). Every receptor here comes from an adult woman who had mild COVID-19 (a few samples of this study predate the infection). Cell type and time point are not known.

The rearrangement links TRBV5-5 to TRBJ2-4; D unresolved. Germline CDR1 reads SGHKS; CDR2 reads YYEKEE (reference sequence). V lost 7 bases, J lost 0 bases, and 11 bases lay in between. The CDR3 spans 14 residues. The DNA of the CDR3 is TGTGCCAGCTCATCTCAACTAGCCAAAAACATTCAGTACTTC. Translated, it gives CASSSQLAKNIQYF.

The chain has TRBV29-1 and TRBJ2-7, with 10 nucleotides matching TRBD1. The CDR3 runs to 14 residues. J was trimmed by 7 bases and V by 7 bases; bases with no gene match: 13. Germline V gene data show CDR1 as SQVTM and CDR2 as ANQGSEA. The chain's CDR3 is CSAVVGQGGREQYF. The CDR3 DNA follows: TGCAGCGCTGTGGTCGGACAGGGGGGGCGAGAGCAGTACTTC.

This chain joins TRBV29-1 and TRBJ1-2, with D unresolved. Per germline, CDR1 SQVTM and CDR2 ANQGSEA. With 4 bases removed from V and 8 bases from J, the gap between germline ends came to 14 bases. CDR3 length equals 12 residues. CDR3 in DNA: TGCAGCGTTGTGGGCCTCCAGGAGGGCTACACCTTC. Translating it yields CSVVGLQEGYTF.

This clonotype has a handful of counts. Here the CDR3 DNA reads TGTGCCAGCAGCCTCCTAAGCGGGGGAGCCCGGGGGGAGCAGTTCTTC. Its translation is CASSLLSGGARGEQFF. This chain uses TRBV7-6 with TRBJ2-1, with TRBD2 matching over 8 bases. Germline lookup yields CDR1 SGHVS and CDR2 FNYEAQ. Trimming cost V 5 bases and J 10 bases; bases outside gene matches: 16. The CDR3 spans 16 residues.

The gene calls are TRBV2 and TRBJ1-2; TRBD1 aligns across 10 bases. CDR1 SNHLY and CDR2 FYNNEI come from the germline V gene. There are 15 residues in the CDR3. J was trimmed by 7 bases and V by 7 bases; bases with no gene match: 12. The CDR3: CASTLRGTGDSGYTF. The CDR3 nucleotides read TGTGCCAGCACTCTTAGAGGGACAGGGGACTCTGGCTACACCTTC.

J is TRBJ2-5 and V is TRBV20-1; 7 bases line up with TRBD2. Germline V gives CDR1 DFQATT, CDR2 SNEGSKA (reference sequence). With V trimmed by 2 bases and J by 2 bases, 11 bases remained unmatched. The CDR3 has 16 residues. In nucleotides, the CDR3 is TGCAGTGCTAGATTTGGTTCGTCAGCGGGACAAGAGACCCAGTACTTC. Encoded protein: CSARFGSSAGQETQYF.

This clonotype occurred a few times. Compared with germline, one end of the junction differs, possibly owing to a read error. This chain uses TRBV7-2 with TRBJ2-1; 10 bases align to TRBD2. From germline, CDR1 is SGHTA and CDR2 FQGNSA. The CDR3 loop spans 15 amino acids. The CDR3 DNA reads TGTGCCAGCACCTTACTAGCGGGGACCTACAATGAGCAGTTCTTC. It codes for CASTLLAGTYNEQFF.

This clonotype was recorded a few times. V gene TRBV11-2 combines with J gene TRBJ2-1; 7 nucleotides line up with TRBD1. V dropped 3 bases and J dropped 7; count of bases not matched to a gene: 9. Germline-derived CDR1 and CDR2 are SGHAT and FQNNGV. The CDR3 spans 15 residues. The CDR3 loop is CASSFQSQGVNEQFF. Written as DNA, the CDR3 is TGTGCCAGCAGCTTTCAATCTCAGGGGGTGAATGAGCAGTTCTTC.

This clonotype has more than one count but fewer than ten. The CDR3 nucleotides are TGTGCCAGCAGCGTAGAGGTGGGAGGGCAGTTCTTC. Translating it yields CASSVEVGGQFF. This chain links TRBV9 with TRBJ2-1, with TRBD2 as a possible D gene (6 bases). The V end lost 0 bases, the J end lost 12 bases, and 10 bases lay between the germline ends. The CDR3 totals 12 residues. In germline, CDR1 is SGDLS, CDR2 YYNGEE.

The genes are TRBV6-1 and TRBJ1-1; 10 positions agree with TRBD1. The V gene's germline CDR1 is MNHNS and CDR2 SASEGT. This CDR3 contains 13 residues. Trimming took 7 bases from V and 5 from J; bases not matched to a gene: 4. CDR3 sequence reads: CASKRQGATEAFF. Written as DNA, the CDR3 is TGTGCCAGCAAACGACAGGGGGCTACTGAAGCTTTCTTT.

This clonotype was seen more than once but under ten times. The CDR3 is CSRSGTGANNEQFF. The CDR3 bases are TGCAGTCGATCCGGGACAGGGGCCAACAATGAGCAGTTCTTC. V usage is TRBV20-1 and J usage is TRBJ2-1; TRBD1 aligns across 10 bases. Germline CDR1 is DFQATT and CDR2 is SNEGSKA (reference sequence). The CDR3 covers 14 residues. V lost 8 bases, J lost 5 bases, and 9 bases stayed unmatched.

This clonotype was recorded a few times. This may be a read error: a much more frequent sequence differs by one nucleotide. The gene calls are TRBV12-3 or TRBV12-4 and TRBJ2-7, with D unresolved. V shed 1 base and J shed 3 bases, with 7 bases lying between them. The CDR3 totals 13 residues. DNA of the CDR3: TGTGCCAGCAGTTTAGACCCGATCTACGAGCAGTACTTC. Its translation: CASSLDPIYEQYF.